The clone carrying this TCR beta chain has just a few counts. This CDR3 has 13 residues. Germline trimming cut 4 bases from V and 8 bases from J; bases unmatched to any gene: 8. CDR1 and CDR2 (germline): SGHDT, YYEEEE. The sample belongs to a study of blood T cell repertoires in COVID-19. Assay used: immunoSEQ multiplex PCR; TCRdb lists only in-frame clones, some missing. The data show over 90,000 clones, 84% seen once. This TCR came from a human donor in a cohort sampled during active COVID-19. The specimen was peripheral blood. The chain uses TRBV5-6 and TRBJ1-2; 7 positions match TRBD1. The CDR3 nucleotides read TGTGCCAGCAGCCTCGTAACAGGGGCCGGCTACACCTTC. It yields the protein CASSLVTGAGYTF.